What follows are 8 T cell receptor beta chains derived from one specimen sequenced in a study of regulatory T cells in long-lasting Graves disease. Time point given: newly diagnosed GD, antithyroid drugs for less than 3 months. PBMCs provided the RNA from which the TCR library was made. Relying on iRepertoire HTBI primers and Arm-PCR of CDR3 regions, the team built TCR beta libraries. Each CDR3 protein is one row after TCRdb ran MiXCR on the multiplex PCR reads. Of 350,000 to 500,000 distinct CDR3 sequences listed, about 15% are singletons. These sequences were also reported in another study, on T cells in Graves' hyperthyroidism and ophthalmopathy.

This specimen consisted of peripheral blood mononuclear cells (PBMCs), obtained at new diagnosis, from a patient treated with antithyroid drugs. The origin of the receptors is a woman between 25 and 40 years old with Graves disease.

There are many counts of this clonotype. This chain uses TRBV7-9 with TRBJ1-1, with D possibly matching TRBD1 (6 bases). This CDR3 has 13 residues. Trimming left V 5 bases short and J 3 bases short, with 10 bases between. The germline CDR1 and CDR2 sequences are SEHNR and FQNEAQ (reference sequence). CDR3 region: CASSEKGDTEAFF. The CDR3 region has the DNA TGTGCCAGCAGCGAGAAGGGGGACACTGAAGCTTTCTTT.

In its sample, this clonotype was seen a few times. At one end, the junction sequence differs from germline, possibly due to a read error. This sequence joins TRBV5-1 and TRBJ1-1; no firm D call. This CDR3 spans 12 amino acids. Germline V gene lookup returns CDR1 SGHRS and CDR2 YFSETQ. Written as DNA, the CDR3 is TGTGCCAGCAGCCCCGACCGTACCGGAGCTTTCTTT. It is translated as CASSPDRTGAFF.

This clonotype was counted ten times or more. The chain uses TRBV15 and TRBJ2-2; TRBD2 agrees at 7 bases. The junction had 6 bases not matched to a gene; V was cut back by 1 base and J by 1 base. The CDR3 has 17 residues. The V gene's germline CDR1 is LNHNV and CDR2 YYDKDF (reference sequence). The CDR3 protein is CATSRAEGGRNTGELFF. The DNA of the CDR3 is TGTGCCACCAGCAGAGCGGAGGGCGGGAGGAACACCGGGGAGCTGTTTTTT.

Comments on this clonotype: This sequence is one base from a far larger clone and is likely a read error. The CDR3 is CASTLLGDTEAFF. The CDR3 DNA reads TGTGCCAGCACTTTACTGGGGGACACTGAAGCTTTCTTT. V gene TRBV28 combines with J gene TRBJ1-1; D is perhaps TRBD1 (5 bases). Germline V gives CDR1 MDHEN, CDR2 SYDVKM. The CDR3 is made up of 13 amino acids.

This clonotype has more than one count but fewer than ten. The chain recombines TRBV4-3 with TRBJ2-3; the match to TRBD2 covers 7 bases. This CDR3 is built from 19 residues. The V gene's germline CDR1 is LGHNA and CDR2 YSLEER. Unmatched junction bases numbered 15, after V lost 3 bases and J lost 0 bases. The CDR3, as DNA: TGCGCCAGCAGCCAGAAAGCCTTAGGGCGGGGGTTCAGCACAGATACGCAGTATTTT. Its translation: CASSQKALGRGFSTDTQYF.

There are many counts of this clonotype. The chain couples TRBV7-9 to TRBJ2-7; maybe TRBD2 (5 bases). V lost 1 base, J lost 2 bases, and 9 bases lay in between. This CDR3 spans 14 amino acids. Germline CDR1 SEHNR, CDR2 FQNEAQ (reference sequence). The CDR3 reads CASSLVGDAYEQYF. The CDR3 coding sequence is TGTGCCAGCAGCTTAGTCGGGGATGCCTACGAGCAGTACTTC.

V and J are TRBV6-5 and TRBJ2-1; possible D gene TRBD1, 6 bases. Trimming took 2 bases from V and 3 from J, leaving 14 bases between them. Germline V lookup: CDR1 MNHEY, CDR2 SVGAGI. The CDR3 has 16 amino acids. The chain's CDR3 is CASSYRTDFDYNEQFF. CDR3 coding DNA: TGTGCCAGCAGTTACCGGACAGACTTTGACTACAATGAGCAGTTCTTC.

This clonotype showed up many times. V gene TRBV18 combines with J gene TRBJ2-5; the D call may be TRBD1 or TRBD2 (5 bases each). This CDR3 spans 16 amino acids. Germline lookup yields CDR1 KGHSH and CDR2 LQKENI. V lost 2 bases to trimming and J lost 3 bases, with 16 bases between them. The CDR3 DNA reads as TGTGCCAGCTCACCAAGTGTGCCAGGGACGGAAGAGACCCAGTACTTC. Translating gives CASSPSVPGTEETQYF. The full variable domain, rest sourced from reference TRBV18 and TRBJ2-5, is NAGVMQNPRHLVRRRGQEARLRCSPMKGHSHVYWYRQLPEEGLKFMVYLQKENIIDESGMPKERFSAEFPKEGPSILRIQQVVRGDSAAYFCASSPSVPGTEETQYFGPGTRLLVL.